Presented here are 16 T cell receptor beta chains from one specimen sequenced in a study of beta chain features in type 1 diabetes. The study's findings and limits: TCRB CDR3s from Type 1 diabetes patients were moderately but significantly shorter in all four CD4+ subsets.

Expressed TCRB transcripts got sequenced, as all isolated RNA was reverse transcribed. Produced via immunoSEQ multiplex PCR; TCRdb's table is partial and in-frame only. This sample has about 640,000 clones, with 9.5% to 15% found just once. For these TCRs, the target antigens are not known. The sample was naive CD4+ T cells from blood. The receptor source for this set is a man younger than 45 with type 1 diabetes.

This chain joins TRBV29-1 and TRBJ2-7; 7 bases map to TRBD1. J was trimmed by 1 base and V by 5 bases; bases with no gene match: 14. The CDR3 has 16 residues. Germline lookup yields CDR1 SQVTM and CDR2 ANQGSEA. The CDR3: CSVSPLPGQPSYEQYF. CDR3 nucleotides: TGCAGCGTTAGCCCTCTACCGGGACAGCCGTCCTACGAGCAGTACTTC.

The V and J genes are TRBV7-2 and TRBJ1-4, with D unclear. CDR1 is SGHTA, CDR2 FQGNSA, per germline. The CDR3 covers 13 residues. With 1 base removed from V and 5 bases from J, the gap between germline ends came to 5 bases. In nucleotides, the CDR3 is TGTGCCAGCAGCTTAGACGAGAATGAAAAACTGTTTTTT. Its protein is CASSLDENEKLFF. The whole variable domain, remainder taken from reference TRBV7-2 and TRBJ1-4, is GAGVSQSPSNKVTEKGKDVELRCDPISGHTALYWYRQSLGQGLEFLIYFQGNSAPDKSGLPSDRFSAERTGGSVSTLTIQRTQQEDSAVYLCASSLDENEKLFFGSGTQLSVL.

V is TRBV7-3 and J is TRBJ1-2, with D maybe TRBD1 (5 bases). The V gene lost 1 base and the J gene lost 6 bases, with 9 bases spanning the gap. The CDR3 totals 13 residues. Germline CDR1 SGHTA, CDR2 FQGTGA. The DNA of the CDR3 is TGTGCCAGCAGCTTAAAAGGGGAAGATGGCTACACCTTC. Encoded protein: CASSLKGEDGYTF.

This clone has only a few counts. The CDR3 protein is CASSQEGGHGYTF. CDR3 nucleotide sequence: TGCGCCAGCAGCCAAGAGGGAGGGCATGGCTACACCTTC. The J gene is TRBJ1-2, the V gene TRBV4-3; D is undetermined. V was trimmed by 0 bases and J by 6 bases, leaving 8 bases between them. Germline lookup yields CDR1 LGHNA and CDR2 YSLEER. This CDR3 comprises 13 residues.

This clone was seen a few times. The CDR3 sequence is CAISGGLAGYNEQFF. The CDR3 DNA follows: TGTGCCATCAGTGGGGGACTAGCGGGGTACAATGAGCAGTTCTTC. The V gene is TRBV10-3, the J gene TRBJ2-1; 13 positions agree with TRBD2. CDR3 length equals 15 residues. The V gene end was trimmed by 4 bases and the J gene end by 4 bases; junction bases not matched to a gene: 1. Germline CDR1 reads ENHRY; CDR2 reads SYGVKD.

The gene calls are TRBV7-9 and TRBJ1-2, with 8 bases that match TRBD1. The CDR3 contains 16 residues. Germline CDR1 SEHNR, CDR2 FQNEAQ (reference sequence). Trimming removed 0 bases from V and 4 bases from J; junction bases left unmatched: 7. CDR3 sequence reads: CASSLAGTGSSYGYTF. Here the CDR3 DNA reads TGTGCCAGCAGCTTAGCTGGGACAGGAAGTTCCTATGGCTACACCTTC.

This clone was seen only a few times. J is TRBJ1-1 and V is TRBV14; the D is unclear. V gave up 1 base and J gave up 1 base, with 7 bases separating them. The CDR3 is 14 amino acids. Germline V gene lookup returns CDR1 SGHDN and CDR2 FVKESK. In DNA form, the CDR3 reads TGTGCCAGCAGCCAAGTCCCAGGGAACACTGAAGCTTTCTTT. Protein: CASSQVPGNTEAFF.

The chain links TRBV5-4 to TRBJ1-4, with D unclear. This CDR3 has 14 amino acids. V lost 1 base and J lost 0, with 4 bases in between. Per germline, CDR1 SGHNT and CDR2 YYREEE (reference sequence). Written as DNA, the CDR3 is TGTGCCAGCAGCTTGACAGCAACTAATGAAAAACTGTTTTTT. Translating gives CASSLTATNEKLFF.

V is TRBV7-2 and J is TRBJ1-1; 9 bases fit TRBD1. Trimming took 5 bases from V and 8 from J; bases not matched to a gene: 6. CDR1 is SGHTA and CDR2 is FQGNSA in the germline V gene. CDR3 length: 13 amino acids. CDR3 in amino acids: CASSGTGLMEAFF. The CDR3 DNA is TGTGCCAGCAGCGGGACAGGGTTGATGGAAGCTTTCTTT.

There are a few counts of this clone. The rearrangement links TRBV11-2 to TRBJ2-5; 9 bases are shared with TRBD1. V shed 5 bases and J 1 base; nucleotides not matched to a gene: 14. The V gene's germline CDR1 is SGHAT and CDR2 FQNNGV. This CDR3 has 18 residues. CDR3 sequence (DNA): TGTGCCAGCAGCCGTCTTCCGGGACAGGGAAGGCTCCAAGAGACCCAGTACTTC. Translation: CASSRLPGQGRLQETQYF.

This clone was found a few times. The CDR3 sequence: CASSDTGAYEQYF. CDR3 DNA sequence: TGTGCCAGCAGTGACACAGGGGCCTACGAGCAGTACTTC. The J gene is TRBJ2-7, the V gene TRBV6-1, with TRBD1 identical over 7 bases. Per the germline V gene, CDR1 is MNHNS and CDR2 is SASEGT. The CDR3 has 13 residues. V was pared by 3 bases and J by 2 bases, with 1 base of the junction left unmatched.

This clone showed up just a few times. The CDR3 region is CASSPQPQGLAETQYF. CDR3 nucleotides: TGTGCCAGCTCACCTCAGCCTCAGGGACTAGCGGAGACCCAGTACTTC. The V and J genes are TRBV18 and TRBJ2-5; 10 positions match TRBD2. The V gene end was trimmed by 3 bases and the J gene end by 5 bases; junction bases not matched to a gene: 9. The CDR3 length is 16 residues. Germline CDR1 KGHSH, CDR2 LQKENI.

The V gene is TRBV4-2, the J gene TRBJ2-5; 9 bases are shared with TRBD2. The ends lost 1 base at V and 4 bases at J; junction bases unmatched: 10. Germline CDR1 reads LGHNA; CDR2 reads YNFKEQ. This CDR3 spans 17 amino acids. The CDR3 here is CASSQVSGAGGGETQYF. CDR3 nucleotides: TGTGCCAGCAGCCAAGTTTCGGGAGCGGGGGGAGGAGAGACCCAGTACTTC.

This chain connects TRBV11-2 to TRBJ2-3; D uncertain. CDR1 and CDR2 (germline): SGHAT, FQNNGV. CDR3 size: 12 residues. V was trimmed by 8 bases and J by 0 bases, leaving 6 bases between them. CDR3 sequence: CASHLSTDTQYF. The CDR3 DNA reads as TGTGCCAGCCACCTTAGCACAGATACGCAGTATTTT. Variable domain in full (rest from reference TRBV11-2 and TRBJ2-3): EAGVAQSPRYKIIEKRQSVAFWCNPISGHATLYWYQQILGQGPKLLIQFQNNGVVDDSQLPKDRFSAERLKGVDSTLKIQPAKLEDSAVYLCASHLSTDTQYFGPGTRLTVL.

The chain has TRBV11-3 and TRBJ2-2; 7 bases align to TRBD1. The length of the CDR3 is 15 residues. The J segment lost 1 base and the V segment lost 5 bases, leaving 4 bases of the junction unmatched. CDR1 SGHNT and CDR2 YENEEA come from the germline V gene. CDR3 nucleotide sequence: TGTGCCAGCAGCCGGGGACAGAGGAACACCGGGGAGCTGTTTTTT. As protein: CASSRGQRNTGELFF.

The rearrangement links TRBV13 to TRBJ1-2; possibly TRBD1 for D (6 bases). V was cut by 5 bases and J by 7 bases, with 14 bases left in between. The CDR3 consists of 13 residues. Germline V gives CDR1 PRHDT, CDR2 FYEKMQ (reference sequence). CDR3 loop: CASSLRGLGGYTF. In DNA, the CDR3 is TGTGCCAGCAGCCTCAGGGGATTGGGTGGCTACACCTTC.